This T cell receptor beta chain originates from a study of blood T cell repertoires in COVID-19. Germline lookup yields CDR1 SEHNR and CDR2 FQNEAQ (reference sequence). This CDR3 has 13 amino acids. With 7 bases clipped from V and 2 bases from J, the junction kept 4 bases outside the gene matches. Libraries were prepared by immunoSEQ multiplex PCR; TCRdb keeps only in-frame clonotypes and omits some of them. The repertoire holds about 270,000 clones, with more than 75% as singletons. This TCR was sampled from a man between 18 and 35 years old who had recovered from COVID-19. The chain carries TRBV7-9 and TRBJ2-5; 7 bases line up with TRBD1. Sequencing was done on a sample of PBMCs or T cells enriched from blood (not recorded which). The CDR3 is CASTQGVQETQYF. The DNA for the CDR3 is TGTGCCAGCACCCAGGGGGTTCAAGAGACCCAGTACTTC.